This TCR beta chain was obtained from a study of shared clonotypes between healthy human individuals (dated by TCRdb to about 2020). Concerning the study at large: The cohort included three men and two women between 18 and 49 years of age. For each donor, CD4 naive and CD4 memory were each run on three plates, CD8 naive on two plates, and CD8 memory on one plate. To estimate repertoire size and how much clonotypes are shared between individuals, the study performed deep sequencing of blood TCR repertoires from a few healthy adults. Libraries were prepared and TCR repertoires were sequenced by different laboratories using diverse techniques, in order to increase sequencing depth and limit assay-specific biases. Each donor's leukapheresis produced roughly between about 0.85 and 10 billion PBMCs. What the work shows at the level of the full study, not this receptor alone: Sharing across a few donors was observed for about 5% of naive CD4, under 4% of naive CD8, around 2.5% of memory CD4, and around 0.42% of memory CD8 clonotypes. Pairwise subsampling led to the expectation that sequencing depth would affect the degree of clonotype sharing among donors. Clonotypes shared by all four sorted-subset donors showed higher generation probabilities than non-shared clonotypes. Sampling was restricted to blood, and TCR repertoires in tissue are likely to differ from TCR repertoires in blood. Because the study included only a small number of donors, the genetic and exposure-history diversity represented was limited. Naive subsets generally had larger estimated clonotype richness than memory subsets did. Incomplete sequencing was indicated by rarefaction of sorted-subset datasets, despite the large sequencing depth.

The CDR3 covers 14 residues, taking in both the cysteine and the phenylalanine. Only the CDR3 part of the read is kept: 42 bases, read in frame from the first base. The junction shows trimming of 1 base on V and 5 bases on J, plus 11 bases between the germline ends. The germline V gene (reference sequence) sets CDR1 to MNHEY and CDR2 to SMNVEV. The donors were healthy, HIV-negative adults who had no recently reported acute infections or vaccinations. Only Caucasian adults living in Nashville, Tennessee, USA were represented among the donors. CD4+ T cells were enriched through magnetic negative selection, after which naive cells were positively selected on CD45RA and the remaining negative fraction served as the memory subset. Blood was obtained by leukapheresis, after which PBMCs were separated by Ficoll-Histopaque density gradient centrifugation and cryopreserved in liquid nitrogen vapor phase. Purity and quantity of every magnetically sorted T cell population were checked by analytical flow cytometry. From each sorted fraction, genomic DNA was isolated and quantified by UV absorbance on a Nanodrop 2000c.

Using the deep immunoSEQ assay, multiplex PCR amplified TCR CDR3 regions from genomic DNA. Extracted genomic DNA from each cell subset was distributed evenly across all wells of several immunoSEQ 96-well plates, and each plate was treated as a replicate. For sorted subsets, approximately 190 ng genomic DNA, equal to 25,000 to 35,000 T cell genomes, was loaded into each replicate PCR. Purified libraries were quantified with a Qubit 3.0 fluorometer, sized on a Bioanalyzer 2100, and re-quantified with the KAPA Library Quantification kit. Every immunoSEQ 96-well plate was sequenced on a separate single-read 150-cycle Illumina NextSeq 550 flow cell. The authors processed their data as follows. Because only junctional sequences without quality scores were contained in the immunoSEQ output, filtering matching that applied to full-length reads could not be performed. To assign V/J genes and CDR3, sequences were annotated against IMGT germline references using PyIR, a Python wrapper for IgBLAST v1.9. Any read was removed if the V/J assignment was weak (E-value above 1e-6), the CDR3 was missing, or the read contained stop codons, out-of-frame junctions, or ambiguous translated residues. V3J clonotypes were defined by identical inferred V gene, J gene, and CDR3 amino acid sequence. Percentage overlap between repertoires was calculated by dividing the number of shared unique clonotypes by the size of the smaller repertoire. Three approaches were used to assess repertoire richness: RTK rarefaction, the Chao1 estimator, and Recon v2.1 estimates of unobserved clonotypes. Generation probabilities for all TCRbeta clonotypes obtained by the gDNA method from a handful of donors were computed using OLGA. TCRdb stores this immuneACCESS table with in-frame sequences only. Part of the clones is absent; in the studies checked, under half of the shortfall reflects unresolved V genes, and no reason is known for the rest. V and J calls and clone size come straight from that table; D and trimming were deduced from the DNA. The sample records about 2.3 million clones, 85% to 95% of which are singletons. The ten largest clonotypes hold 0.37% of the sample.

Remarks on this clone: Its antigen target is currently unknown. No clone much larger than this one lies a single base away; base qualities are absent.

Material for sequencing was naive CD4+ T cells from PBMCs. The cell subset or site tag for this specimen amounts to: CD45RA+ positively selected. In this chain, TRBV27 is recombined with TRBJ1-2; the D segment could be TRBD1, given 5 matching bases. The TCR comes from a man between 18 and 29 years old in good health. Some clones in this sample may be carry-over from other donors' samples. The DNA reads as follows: TGTGCCAGCAGTTTATACGGGGGGAGGTATGGCTACACCTTC. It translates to CASSLYGGRYGYTF.